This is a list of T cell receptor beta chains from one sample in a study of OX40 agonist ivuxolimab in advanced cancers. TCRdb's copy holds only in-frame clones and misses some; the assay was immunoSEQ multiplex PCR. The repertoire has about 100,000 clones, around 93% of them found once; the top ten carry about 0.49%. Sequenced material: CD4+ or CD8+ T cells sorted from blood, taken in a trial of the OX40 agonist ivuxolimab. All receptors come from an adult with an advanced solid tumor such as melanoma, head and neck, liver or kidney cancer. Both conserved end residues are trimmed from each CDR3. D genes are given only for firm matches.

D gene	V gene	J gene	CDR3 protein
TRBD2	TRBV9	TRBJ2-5	ASSHFGGEETQY
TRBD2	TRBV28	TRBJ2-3	ASRLGTSGHRATDTQY
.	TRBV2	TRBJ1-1	ASSDGGAPMNTEAF
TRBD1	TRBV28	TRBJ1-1	ATSTHRGETEAF
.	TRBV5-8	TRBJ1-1	ASSLAWVNTEAF
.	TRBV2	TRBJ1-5	ASSEGQGPQPQH
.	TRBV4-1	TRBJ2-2	ASSHRIGKRSSTGELF
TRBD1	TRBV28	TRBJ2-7	ATYGQGASYEQY
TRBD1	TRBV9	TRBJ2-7	ASSARTGGYEQY
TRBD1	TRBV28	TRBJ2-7	ASSLGQGAYEQY
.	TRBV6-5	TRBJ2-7	ASSRPQGYEQY
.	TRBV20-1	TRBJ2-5	SARRWETQY
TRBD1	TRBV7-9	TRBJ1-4	ASSLGTGGNEKLF
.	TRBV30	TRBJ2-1	AWRYQSSYNEQF
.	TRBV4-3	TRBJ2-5	ASSQDGTGQETQY
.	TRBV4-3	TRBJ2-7	ASSQEGSHEQY
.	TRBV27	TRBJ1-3	ASSLESSGNTIY
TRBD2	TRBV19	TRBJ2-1	ASSLSIPGTIYNEQF
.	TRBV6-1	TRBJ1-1	ASRAGNTEAF
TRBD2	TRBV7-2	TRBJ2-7	ASSLSGMRSEQY
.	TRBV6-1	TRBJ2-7	ASSRDTAYEQY
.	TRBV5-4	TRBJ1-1	ASSLGQGQAF
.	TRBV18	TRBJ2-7	ASSLTGTQPSYEQY
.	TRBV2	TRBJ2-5	ASSGRIGAQETQY
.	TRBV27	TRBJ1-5	ASSPSSWHQPQH
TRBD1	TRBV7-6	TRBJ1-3	ASSLSTGVTGNTIY
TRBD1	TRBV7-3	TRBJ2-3	ASSLKADRGWQY
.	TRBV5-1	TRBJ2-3	ASSPTASTDTQY
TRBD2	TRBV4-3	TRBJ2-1	ASSPRDGRNEQF
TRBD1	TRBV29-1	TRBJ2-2	SVELAGTGITGELF
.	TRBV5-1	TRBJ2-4	ASALTAGKNIQY
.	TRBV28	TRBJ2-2	ASSLGNYIIGELF
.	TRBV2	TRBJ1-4	ATLSGEKLF
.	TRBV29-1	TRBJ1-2	STKPDIPNYGYT
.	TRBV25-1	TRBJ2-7	ASSEYKTGSHYEQY
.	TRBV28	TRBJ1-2	ASSTTAVGYT
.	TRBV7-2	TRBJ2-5	ASSLRLFGETQY
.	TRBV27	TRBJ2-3	ASSHDSTDTQY
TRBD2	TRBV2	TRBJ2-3	ASSERLAASDTQY
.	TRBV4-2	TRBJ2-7	ASSQVQGRNSYEQY
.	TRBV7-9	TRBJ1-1	ASSLGGVANTEAF
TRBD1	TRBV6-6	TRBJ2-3	ASSTTGGLGDTQY
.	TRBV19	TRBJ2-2	ASLRTGTGTGELF
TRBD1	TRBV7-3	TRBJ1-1	ASSLRATGPGTEAF